Listed here is a single T cell receptor (beta chain). Germline CDR1 ENHRY, CDR2 SYGVKD. Trimming pared 4 bases from V and 5 bases from J, leaving 15 bases between. The CDR3 has 14 residues. The data belong to a study of cytomegalovirus exposure and HLA in healthy donors. The PCR ran on 60 Vbeta and 13 Jbeta primers. Repertoires were generated with immunoSEQ multiplex PCR, while TCRdb's copy carries only in-frame clones and drops some. The repertoire has some 120,000 clones, around three quarters of them found once; the top ten carry about 2%. This TCR came from a man aged 18 to 29 in good health and CMV-seronegative. The chain recombines TRBV10-3 with TRBJ2-7; TRBD1 might be the D (6 bases). Sequencing input: PBMCs. The CDR3 protein is CAISGTVRGNEQYF. CDR3 DNA: TGTGCCATCAGTGGGACAGTCAGGGGAAACGAGCAGTACTTC.